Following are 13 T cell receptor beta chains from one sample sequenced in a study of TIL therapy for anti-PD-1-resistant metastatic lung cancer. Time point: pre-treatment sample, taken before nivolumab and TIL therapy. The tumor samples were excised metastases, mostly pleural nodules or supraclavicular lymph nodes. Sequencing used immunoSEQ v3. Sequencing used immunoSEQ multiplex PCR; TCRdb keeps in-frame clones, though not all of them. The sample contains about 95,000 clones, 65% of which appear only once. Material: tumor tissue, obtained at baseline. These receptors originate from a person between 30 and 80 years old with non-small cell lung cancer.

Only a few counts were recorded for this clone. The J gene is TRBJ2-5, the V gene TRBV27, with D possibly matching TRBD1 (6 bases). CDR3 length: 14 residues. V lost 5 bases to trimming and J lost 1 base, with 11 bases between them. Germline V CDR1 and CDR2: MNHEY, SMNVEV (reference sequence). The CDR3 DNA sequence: TGTGCCAGCAGTCCTTGGACAGTCCAAGAGACCCAGTACTTC. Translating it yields CASSPWTVQETQYF.

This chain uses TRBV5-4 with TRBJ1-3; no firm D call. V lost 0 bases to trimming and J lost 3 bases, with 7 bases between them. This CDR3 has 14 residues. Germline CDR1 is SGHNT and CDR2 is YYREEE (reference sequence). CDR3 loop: CASSLVGDGNTIYF. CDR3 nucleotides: TGTGCCAGCAGCTTGGTGGGTGATGGAAACACCATATATTTT.

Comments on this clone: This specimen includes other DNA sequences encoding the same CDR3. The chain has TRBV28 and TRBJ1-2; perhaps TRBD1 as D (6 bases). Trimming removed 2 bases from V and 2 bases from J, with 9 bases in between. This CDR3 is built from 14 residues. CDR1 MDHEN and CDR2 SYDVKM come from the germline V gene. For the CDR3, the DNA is TGTGCCAGCAGTTTAACAGGGTCAAACTATGGCTACACCTTC. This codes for CASSLTGSNYGYTF.

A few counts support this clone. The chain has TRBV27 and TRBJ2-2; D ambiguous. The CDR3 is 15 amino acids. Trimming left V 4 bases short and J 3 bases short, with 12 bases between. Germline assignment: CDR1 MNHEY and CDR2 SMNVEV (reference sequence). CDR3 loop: CASSSPASHTGELFF. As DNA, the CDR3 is TGTGCCAGCAGTTCCCCCGCCTCTCACACCGGGGAGCTGTTTTTT.

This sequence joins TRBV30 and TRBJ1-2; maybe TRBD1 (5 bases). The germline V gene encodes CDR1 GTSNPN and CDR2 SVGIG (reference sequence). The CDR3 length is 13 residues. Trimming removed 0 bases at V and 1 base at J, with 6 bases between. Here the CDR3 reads CAWSVGVNYGYTF. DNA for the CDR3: TGTGCCTGGAGTGTAGGGGTTAACTATGGCTACACCTTC.

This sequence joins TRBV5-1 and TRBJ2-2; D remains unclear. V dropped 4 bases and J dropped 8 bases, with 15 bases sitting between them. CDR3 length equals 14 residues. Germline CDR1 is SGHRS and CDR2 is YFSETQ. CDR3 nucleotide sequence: TGCGCCAGCAGCCTAGATGTCACGTGGGGGGAGCTGTTTTTT. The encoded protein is CASSLDVTWGELFF.

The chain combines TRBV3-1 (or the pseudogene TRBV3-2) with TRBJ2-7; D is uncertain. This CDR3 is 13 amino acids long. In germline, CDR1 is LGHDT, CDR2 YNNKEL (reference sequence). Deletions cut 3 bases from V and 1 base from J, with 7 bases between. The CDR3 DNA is TGTGCCAGCAGCCACCGAGGATCCTACGAGCAGTACTTC. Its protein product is CASSHRGSYEQYF.

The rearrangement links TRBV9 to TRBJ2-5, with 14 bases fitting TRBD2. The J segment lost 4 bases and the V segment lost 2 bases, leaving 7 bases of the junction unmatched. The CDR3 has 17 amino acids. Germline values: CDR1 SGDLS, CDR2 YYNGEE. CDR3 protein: CASSVPTGTSGGETQYF. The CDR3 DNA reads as TGTGCCAGCAGCGTGCCGACTGGGACTAGCGGGGGAGAGACCCAGTACTTC. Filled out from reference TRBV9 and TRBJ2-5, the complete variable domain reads DSGVTQTPKHLITATGQRVTLRCSPRSGDLSVYWYQQSLDQGLQFLIQYYNGEERAKGNILERFSAQQFPDLHSELNLSSLELGDSALYFCASSVPTGTSGGETQYFGPGTRLLVL.

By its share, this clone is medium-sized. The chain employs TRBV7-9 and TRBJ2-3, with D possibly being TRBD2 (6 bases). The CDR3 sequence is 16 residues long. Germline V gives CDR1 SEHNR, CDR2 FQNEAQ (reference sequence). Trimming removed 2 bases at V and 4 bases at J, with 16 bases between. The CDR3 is CASSLLYRESADTQYF. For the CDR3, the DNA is TGTGCCAGCAGCTTACTGTACCGGGAGAGCGCAGATACGCAGTATTTT.

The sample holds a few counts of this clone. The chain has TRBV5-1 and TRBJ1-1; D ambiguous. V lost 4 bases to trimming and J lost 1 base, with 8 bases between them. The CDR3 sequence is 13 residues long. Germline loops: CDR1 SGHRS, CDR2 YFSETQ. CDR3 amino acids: CASSTYANTEAFF. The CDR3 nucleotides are TGCGCCAGCAGCACCTACGCGAACACTGAAGCTTTCTTT. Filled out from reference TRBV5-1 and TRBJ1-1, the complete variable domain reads KAGVTQTPRYLIKTRGQQVTLSCSPISGHRSVSWYQQTPGQGLQFLFEYFSETQRNKGNFPGRFSGRQFSNSRSEMNVSTLELGDSALYLCASSTYANTEAFFGQGTRLTVV.

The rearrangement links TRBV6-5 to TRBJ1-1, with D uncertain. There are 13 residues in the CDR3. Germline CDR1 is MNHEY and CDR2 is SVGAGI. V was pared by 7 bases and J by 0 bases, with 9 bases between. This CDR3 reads CASIRRVNTEAFF. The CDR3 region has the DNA TGTGCCAGCATACGAAGGGTGAACACTGAAGCTTTCTTT.

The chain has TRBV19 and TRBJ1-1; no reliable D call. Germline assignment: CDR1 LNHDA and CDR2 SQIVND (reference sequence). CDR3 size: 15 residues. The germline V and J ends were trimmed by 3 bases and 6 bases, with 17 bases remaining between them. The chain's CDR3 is CASSIMASWESEAFF. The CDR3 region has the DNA TGTGCCAGTAGTATTATGGCCAGCTGGGAATCTGAAGCTTTCTTT.

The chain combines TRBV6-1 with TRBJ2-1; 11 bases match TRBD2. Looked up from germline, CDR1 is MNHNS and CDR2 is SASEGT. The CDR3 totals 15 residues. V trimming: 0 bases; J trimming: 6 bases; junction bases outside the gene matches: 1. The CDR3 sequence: CASSEASGGANEQFF. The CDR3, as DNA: TGTGCCAGCAGTGAAGCTAGCGGGGGGGCCAATGAGCAGTTCTTC.